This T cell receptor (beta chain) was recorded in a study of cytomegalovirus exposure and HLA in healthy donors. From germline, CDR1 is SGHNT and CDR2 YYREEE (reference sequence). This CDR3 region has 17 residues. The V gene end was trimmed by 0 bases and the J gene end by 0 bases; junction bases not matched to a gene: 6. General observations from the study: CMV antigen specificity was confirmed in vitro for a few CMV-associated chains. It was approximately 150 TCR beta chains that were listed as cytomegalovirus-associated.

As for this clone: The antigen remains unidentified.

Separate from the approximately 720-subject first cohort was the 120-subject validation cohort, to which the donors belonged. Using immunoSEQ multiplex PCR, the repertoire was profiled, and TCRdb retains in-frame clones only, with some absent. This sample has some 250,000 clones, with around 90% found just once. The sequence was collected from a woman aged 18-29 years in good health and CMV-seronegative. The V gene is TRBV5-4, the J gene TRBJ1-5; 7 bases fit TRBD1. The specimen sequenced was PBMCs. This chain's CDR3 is CASSLGGTANSNQPQHF. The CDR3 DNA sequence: TGTGCCAGCAGCTTGGGGGGGACAGCAAATAGCAATCAGCCCCAGCATTTT.